This is a list of T cell receptor beta chains from one sample in a study of T cells in Graves' hyperthyroidism and ophthalmopathy. Via MiXCR, TCRdb re-called the multiplex PCR reads, giving one row per CDR3 protein. The sample contains fewer than 400,000 distinct CDR3 sequences, around 16% of which appear only once. Sequencing input: blood. The receptors here all came from a young man with Graves' hyperthyroidism. CDR3s include the opening cysteine and the closing phenylalanine or tryptophan. Fields, in order: CDR3 length, V gene, CDR3 protein.

length: 15; V: TRBV15; CDR3: CATSRAPGIDEKLFF
length: 14; V: TRBV6-1; CDR3: CASSGTVNNNEQFF
length: 14; V: TRBV12-5; CDR3: CASGLPTMNTEAFF
length: 14; V: TRBV29-1; CDR3: CSVTTGGADYGYTF
length: 17; V: TRBV4-1; CDR3: CASSQGPAASFGNEQFF
length: 14; V: TRBV7-8; CDR3: CASSTDRVGTEAFF
length: 13; V: TRBV5-4; CDR3: CASSLDLNQPQHF
length: 14; V: TRBV6-4; CDR3: CASSKDPLNTEAFF
length: 14; V: TRBV19; CDR3: CASSLMGQQETQYF
length: 15; V: TRBV20-1; CDR3: CSAREVGGSGETQYF
length: 15; V: TRBV6-2/TRBV6-3; CDR3: CASMGAGAGQETQYF
length: 11; V: TRBV20-1; CDR3: CSARGLAGEYF
length: 14; V: TRBV28; CDR3: CASSEPGVARGYTF
length: 14; V: TRBV30; CDR3: CAWTRTSPTGELFF
length: 16; V: TRBV7-6; CDR3: CASSPRTGGAGTEAFF
length: 15; V: TRBV4-2; CDR3: CASSQEDRVTYEQYF
length: 15; V: TRBV5-1; CDR3: CASAISGRAYNEQFF
length: 14; V: TRBV20-1; CDR3: CSARATDYYQPQHF
length: 19; V: TRBV7-3; CDR3: CASSLRPSTGTEGYNEQFF
length: 13; V: TRBV12-3/TRBV12-4; CDR3: CASNRQGSSPLHF
length: 16; V: TRBV9; CDR3: CASTQDRSLSGNTIYF
length: 14; V: TRBV24-1; CDR3: CATSQTSGQETQYF
length: 14; V: TRBV9; CDR3: CASSASGSFDEQYF
length: 18; V: TRBV10-3; CDR3: CAISPSSGFLSGANVLTF
length: 14; V: TRBV27; CDR3: CASSLSTAGETQYF
length: 17; V: TRBV5-1; CDR3: CASSLLVRGGLSAEAFF
length: 14; V: TRBV12-3/TRBV12-4; CDR3: CASSLRAGRETQYF
length: 13; V: TRBV20-1; CDR3: CSATFTPTDTQYF
length: 14; V: TRBV5-1; CDR3: CASSSDGNNSPLHF
length: 15; V: TRBV7-3; CDR3: CASSGRAGGTGELFF
length: 15; V: TRBV10-3; CDR3: CASKGLAGESETQYF
length: 13; V: TRBV5-1; CDR3: CASSLAGLGEQYF
length: 12; V: TRBV29-1; CDR3: CSVGAANEKLFF
length: 16; V: TRBV10-3; CDR3: CAISESTTTVPYEQYF
length: 16; V: TRBV5-5; CDR3: CASSLQFDRVYTEAFF
length: 16; V: TRBV28; CDR3: CASSSTRGPLPDTQYF
length: 13; V: TRBV12-3/TRBV12-4; CDR3: CASRPTGFYEQYF
length: 14; V: TRBV10-2; CDR3: CASTPGGPLYGYTF
length: 13; V: TRBV27; CDR3: CASSRGGFSPLHF
length: 14; V: TRBV5-1; CDR3: CASSFLGANTEAFF
length: 14; V: TRBV12-3/TRBV12-4; CDR3: CASSPGQHQETQYF
length: 13; V: TRBV7-3; CDR3: CASSYGQHNEQFF